The table lists the clone carrying this T cell receptor beta chain with a few counts. Its antigen is undetermined. TCRdb re-called the RACE reads through MiXCR, storing one row per CDR3 protein. The sample includes under 300,000 distinct CDR3 sequences, approximately 8.6% of them seen just once. This CDR3 spans 15 amino acids. Deletions cut 0 bases from V and 6 bases from J, with 12 bases between. The germline V gene has CDR1 SGHRS and CDR2 YFSETQ. The sample originates from a study of human T cells and chemical hapten exposure. Indicated time point: pre-sensitization, week 0. Treatment described: therapeutic diphenylcyclopropenone sensitization with weekly scalp DPC. Overall study findings and caveats: Once DPC sensitization occurred, TCRs above 1 in 1000 frequency showed no change. Large CDR3 similarity clusters arose significantly more often from expanded TCRs than from controls.

The sequence was collected from a woman in her 40s with alopecia areata. Some clones in this sample may be carry-over from other donors' samples. The source was whole blood, collected in connection with sensitization to the hapten diphenylcyclopropenone (DPC). The chain links TRBV5-1 to TRBJ2-2, with D perhaps given as TRBD1 or TRBD2 (5 bases each). The CDR3 here is CASSLATGLAGELFF. The CDR3 DNA is TGCGCCAGCAGCTTGGCGACGGGGCTGGCCGGGGAGCTGTTTTTT.